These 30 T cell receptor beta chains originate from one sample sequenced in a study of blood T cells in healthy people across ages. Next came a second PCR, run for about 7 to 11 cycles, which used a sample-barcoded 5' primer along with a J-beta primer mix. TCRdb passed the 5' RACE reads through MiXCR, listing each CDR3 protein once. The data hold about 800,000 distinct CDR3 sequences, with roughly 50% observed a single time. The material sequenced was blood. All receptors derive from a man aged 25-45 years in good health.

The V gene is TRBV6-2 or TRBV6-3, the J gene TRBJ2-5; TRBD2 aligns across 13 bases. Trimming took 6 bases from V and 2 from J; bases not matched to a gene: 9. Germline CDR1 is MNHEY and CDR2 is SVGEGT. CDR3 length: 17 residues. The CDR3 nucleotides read TGTGCCAGCAGCCCGGGACTAGCGGGACCCCTTCAAGAGACCCAGTACTTC. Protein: CASSPGLAGPLQETQYF.

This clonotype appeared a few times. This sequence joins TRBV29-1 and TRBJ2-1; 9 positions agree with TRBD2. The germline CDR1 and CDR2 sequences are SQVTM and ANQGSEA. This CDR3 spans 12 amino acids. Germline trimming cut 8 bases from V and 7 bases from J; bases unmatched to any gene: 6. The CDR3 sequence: CSTLAGVNEQFF. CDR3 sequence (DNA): TGCAGCACCTTAGCGGGAGTGAATGAGCAGTTCTTC.

CDR3 sequence (DNA): TGCAGCGTTGACAGATACTATGGCTACACCTTC. It codes for CSVDRYYGYTF. The chain employs TRBV29-1 and TRBJ1-2; D not certain. V was pared by 3 bases and J by 3 bases, with 5 bases between. Looked up from germline, CDR1 is SQVTM and CDR2 is ANQGSEA. The CDR3 sequence is 11 residues long.

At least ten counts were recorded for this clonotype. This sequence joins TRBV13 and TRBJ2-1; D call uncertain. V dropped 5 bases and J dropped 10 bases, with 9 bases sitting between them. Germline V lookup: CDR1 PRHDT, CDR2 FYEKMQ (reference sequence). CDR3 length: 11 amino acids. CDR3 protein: CASSVRQEQFF. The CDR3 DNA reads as TGTGCCAGCAGCGTACGCCAGGAGCAGTTCTTC. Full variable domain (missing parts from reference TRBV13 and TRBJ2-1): AAGVIQSPRHLIKEKRETATLKCYPIPRHDTVYWYQQGPGQDPQFLISFYEKMQSDKGSIPDRFSAQQFSDYHSELNMSSLELGDSALYFCASSVRQEQFFGPGTRLTVL.

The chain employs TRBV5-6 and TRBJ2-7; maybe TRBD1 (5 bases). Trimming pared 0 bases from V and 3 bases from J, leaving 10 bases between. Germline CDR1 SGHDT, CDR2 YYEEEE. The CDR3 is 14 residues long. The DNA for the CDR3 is TGTGCCAGCAGCTTGGGACAGATTAACTACGAGCAGTACTTC. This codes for CASSLGQINYEQYF.

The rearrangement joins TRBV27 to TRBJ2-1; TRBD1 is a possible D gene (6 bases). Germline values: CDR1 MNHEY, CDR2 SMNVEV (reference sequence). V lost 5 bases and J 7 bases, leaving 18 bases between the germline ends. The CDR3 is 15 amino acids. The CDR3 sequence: CASSTHSQTGNEQFF. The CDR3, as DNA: TGTGCCAGCAGTACGCACTCTCAAACAGGGAATGAGCAGTTCTTC.

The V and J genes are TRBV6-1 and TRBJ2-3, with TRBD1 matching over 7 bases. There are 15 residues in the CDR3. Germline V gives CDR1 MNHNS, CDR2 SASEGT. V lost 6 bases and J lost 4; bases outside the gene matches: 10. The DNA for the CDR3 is TGTGCCAGCAGCTCGGGACAGACCGACGCAGATACGCAGTATTTT. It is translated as CASSSGQTDADTQYF.

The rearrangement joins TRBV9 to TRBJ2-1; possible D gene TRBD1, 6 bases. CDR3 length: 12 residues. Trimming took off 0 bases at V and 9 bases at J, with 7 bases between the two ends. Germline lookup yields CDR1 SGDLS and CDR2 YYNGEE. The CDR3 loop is CASSVGGREQFF. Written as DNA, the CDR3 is TGTGCCAGCAGCGTAGGGGGGCGTGAGCAGTTCTTC.

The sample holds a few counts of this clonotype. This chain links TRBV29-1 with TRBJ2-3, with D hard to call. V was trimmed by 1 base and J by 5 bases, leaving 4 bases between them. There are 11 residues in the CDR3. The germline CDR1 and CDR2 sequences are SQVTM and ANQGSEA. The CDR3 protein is CSVEVEDTQYF. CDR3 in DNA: TGCAGCGTTGAAGTAGAAGATACGCAGTATTTT.

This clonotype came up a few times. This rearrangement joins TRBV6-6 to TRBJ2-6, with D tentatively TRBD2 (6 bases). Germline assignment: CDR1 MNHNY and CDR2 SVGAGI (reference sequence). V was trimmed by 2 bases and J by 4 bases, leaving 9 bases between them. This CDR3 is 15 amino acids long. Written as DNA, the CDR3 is TGTGCCAGCAGTTACCGGGGGACGGGGGCCAACGTCCTGACTTTC. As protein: CASSYRGTGANVLTF.

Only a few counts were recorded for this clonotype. Written as DNA, the CDR3 is TGCAGTGCTGGCCCTTCGGGGACAGGGGCCTACGAGCAGTACTTC. Its protein is CSAGPSGTGAYEQYF. V usage is TRBV20-1 and J usage is TRBJ2-7; the match to TRBD1 covers 10 bases. V lost 5 bases to trimming and J lost 2 bases; unmatched junction nucleotides: 9. CDR1 DFQATT and CDR2 SNEGSKA come from the germline V gene (reference sequence). The CDR3 totals 15 residues.

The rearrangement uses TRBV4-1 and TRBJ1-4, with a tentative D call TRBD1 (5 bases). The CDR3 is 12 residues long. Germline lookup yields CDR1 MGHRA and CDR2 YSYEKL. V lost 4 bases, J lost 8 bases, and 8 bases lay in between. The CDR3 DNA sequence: TGCGCCAGCAGCCCGGAGGGGGAAAAACTGTTTTTT. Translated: CASSPEGEKLFF.

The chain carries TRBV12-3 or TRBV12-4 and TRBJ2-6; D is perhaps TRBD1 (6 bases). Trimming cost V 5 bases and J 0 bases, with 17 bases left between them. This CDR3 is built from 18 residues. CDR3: CASSRPGQPVSGANVLTF. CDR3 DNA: TGTGCCAGCAGTCGCCCCGGACAGCCAGTCTCTGGGGCCAACGTCCTGACTTTC.

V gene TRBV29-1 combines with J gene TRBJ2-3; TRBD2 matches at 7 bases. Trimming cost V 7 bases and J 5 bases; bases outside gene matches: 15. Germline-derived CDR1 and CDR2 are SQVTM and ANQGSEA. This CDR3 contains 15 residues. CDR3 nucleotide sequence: TGCAGCGCCCGGGGAGCGGGGTTTTCGAGAGATACGCAGTATTTT. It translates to CSARGAGFSRDTQYF.

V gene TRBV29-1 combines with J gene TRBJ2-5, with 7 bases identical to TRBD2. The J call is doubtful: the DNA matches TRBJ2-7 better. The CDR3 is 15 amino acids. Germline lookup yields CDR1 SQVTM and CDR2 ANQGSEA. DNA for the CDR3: TGCAGCGTGGAGAACGAGCGGGGTGAGTTCTACGAGCAGTACTTC. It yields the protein CSVENERGEFYEQYF.

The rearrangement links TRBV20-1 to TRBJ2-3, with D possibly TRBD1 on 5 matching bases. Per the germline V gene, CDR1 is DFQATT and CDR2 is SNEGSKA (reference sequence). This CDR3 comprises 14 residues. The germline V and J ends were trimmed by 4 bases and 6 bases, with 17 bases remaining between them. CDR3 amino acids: CSAILGQGWDTQYF. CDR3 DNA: TGCAGTGCTATTCTTGGGCAGGGCTGGGATACGCAGTATTTT.

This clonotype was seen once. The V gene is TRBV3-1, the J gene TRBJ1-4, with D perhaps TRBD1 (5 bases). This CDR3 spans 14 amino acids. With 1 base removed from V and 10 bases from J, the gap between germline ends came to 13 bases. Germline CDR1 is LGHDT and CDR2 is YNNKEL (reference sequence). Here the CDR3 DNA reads TGTGCCAGCAGCCAAGTGCCTAGAGGGGTAAAACTGTTTTTT. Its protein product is CASSQVPRGVKLFF.

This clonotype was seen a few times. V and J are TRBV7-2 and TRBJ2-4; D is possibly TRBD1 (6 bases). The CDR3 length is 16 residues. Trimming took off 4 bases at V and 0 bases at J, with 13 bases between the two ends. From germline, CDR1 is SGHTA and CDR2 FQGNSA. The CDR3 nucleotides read TGTGCCAGCAGCTCCCCGGGACAACTAGCCAAAAACATTCAGTACTTC. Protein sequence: CASSSPGQLAKNIQYF.

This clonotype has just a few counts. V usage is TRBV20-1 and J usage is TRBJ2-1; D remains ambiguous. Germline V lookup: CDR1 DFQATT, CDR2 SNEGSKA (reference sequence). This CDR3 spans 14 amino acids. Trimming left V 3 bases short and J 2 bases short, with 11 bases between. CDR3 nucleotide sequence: TGCAGTGCTAGCGGCCTGCAACCCTACAATGAGCAGTTCTTC. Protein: CSASGLQPYNEQFF.

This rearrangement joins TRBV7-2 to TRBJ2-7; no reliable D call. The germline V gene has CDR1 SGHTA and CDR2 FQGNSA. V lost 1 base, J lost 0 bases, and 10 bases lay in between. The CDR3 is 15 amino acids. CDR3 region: CASSLVAVDSYEQYF. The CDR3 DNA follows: TGTGCCAGCAGCTTAGTGGCGGTGGACTCCTACGAGCAGTACTTC.

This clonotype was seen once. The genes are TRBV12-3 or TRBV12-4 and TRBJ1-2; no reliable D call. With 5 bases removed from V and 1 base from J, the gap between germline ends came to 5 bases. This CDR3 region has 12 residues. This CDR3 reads CASSRNNYGYTF. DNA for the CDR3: TGTGCCAGCAGTCGCAATAACTATGGCTACACCTTC.

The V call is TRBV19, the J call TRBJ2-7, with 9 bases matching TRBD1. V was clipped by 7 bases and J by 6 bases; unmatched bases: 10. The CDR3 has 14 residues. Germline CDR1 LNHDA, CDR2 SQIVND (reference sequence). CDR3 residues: CASTETGGGGEQYF. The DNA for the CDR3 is TGTGCCAGTACCGAGACAGGGGGTGGCGGCGAGCAGTACTTC.

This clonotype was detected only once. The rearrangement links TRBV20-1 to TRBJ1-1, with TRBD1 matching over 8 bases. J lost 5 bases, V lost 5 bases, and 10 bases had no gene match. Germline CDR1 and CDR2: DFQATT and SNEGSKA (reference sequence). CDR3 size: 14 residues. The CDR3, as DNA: TGCAGTGCTCCCGGACAGGGCGGTACGACTGAAGCTTTCTTT. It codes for CSAPGQGGTTEAFF.

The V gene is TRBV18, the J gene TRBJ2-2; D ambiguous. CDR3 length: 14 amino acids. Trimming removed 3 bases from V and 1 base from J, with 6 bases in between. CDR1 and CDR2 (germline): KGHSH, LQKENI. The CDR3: CASSPSENTGELFF. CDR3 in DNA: TGTGCCAGCTCACCGAGCGAGAACACCGGGGAGCTGTTTTTT.

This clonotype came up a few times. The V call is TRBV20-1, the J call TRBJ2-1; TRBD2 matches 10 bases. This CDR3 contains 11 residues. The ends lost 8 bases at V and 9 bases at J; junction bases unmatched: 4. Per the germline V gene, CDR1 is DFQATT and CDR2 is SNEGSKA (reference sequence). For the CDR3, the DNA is TGCAGTATACTAGCGGGATTTGAGCAGTTCTTC. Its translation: CSILAGFEQFF.

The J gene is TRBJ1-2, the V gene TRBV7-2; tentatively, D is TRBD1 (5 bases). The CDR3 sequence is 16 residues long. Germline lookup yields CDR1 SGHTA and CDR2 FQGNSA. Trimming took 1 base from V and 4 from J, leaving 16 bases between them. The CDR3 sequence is CASSLVAGNVGYGYTF. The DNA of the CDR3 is TGTGCCAGCAGCTTAGTTGCAGGGAACGTCGGCTATGGCTACACCTTC.

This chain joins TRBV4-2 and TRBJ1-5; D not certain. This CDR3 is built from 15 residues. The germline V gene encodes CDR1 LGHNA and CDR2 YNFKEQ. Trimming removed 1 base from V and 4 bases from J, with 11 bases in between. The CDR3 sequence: CASSQAYKYNQPQHF. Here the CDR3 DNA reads TGTGCCAGCAGCCAAGCCTATAAATATAATCAGCCCCAGCATTTT.

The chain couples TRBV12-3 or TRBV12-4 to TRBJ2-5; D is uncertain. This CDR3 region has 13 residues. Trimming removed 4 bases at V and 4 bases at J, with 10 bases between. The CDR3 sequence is CASSSLRLETQYF. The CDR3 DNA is TGTGCCAGCAGTTCGCTACGACTAGAGACCCAGTACTTC.

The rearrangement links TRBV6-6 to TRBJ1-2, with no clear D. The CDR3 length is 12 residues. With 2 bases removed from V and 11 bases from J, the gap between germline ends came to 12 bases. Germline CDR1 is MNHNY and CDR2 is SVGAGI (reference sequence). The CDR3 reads CASSYEARGYTF. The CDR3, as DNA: TGTGCCAGCAGTTACGAAGCCAGAGGGTACACCTTC.

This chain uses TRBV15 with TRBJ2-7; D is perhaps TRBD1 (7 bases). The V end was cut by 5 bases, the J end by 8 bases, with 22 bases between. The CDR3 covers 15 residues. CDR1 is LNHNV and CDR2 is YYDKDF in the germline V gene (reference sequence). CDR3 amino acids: CATSAPGGTVLQQYF. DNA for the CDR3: TGTGCCACCAGCGCACCTGGGGGGACAGTACTACAGCAGTACTTC.